This T cell receptor (beta chain) was identified during a study of blood T cell repertoires in COVID-19. As for the study in general: Sites in the United States, Italy and Spain provided acute and convalescent COVID-19 samples. Nucleic acid was either cDNA or gDNA, and it came from T cells, B-cell-depleted T cells, or PBMCs.

Trimming pared 0 bases from V and 6 bases from J, leaving 12 bases between. Germline loops: CDR1 LNHDA, CDR2 SQIVND (reference sequence). The CDR3 runs 15 residues. Methods used by the authors: Quantification of nucleated cells was approximated via reference gene primer amplification. Clones were read by immunoSEQ multiplex PCR, and TCRdb kept only the in-frame ones, dropping some. That table gives V, J and clone size, and the DNA gave D and trimming. Here the sample spans about 54,000 clones, about nine tenths being singletons. The sequenced sample was peripheral blood. The receptor comes from a man aged 60-69 years with active COVID-19. The rearrangement links TRBV19 to TRBJ2-1; D might be TRBD2 (6 bases). CDR3 DNA: TGTGCCAGTAGTATAGACCGAGGCGGGGTCAATGAGCAGTTCTTC. Translating it yields CASSIDRGGVNEQFF.